The 18 T cell receptor beta chains below were found in one sample sequenced in a study of blood T cell repertoires in COVID-19. Only in-frame clones appear in the TCRdb table, and some are missing; sequencing was by immunoSEQ multiplex PCR. The profile shows some 60,000 clones, 75% to 95% of them singletons. The sequencing input was peripheral blood. The receptor set was obtained from a man in his 60s with acute or convalescent COVID-19.

The V gene is TRBV5-1, the J gene TRBJ2-2; D gene unclear. Germline V gene sequence: CDR1 SGHRS, CDR2 YFSETQ. This CDR3 has 14 residues. The V end was cut by 1 base, the J end by 4 bases, with 8 bases between. CDR3 sequence (DNA): TGCGCCAGCAGCTTGTCCCAGATCACCGGGGAGCTGTTTTTT. Its protein product is CASSLSQITGELFF.

The chain carries TRBV4-2 and TRBJ2-7; 7 bases line up with TRBD2. Germline CDR1 LGHNA, CDR2 YNFKEQ. V lost 1 base to trimming and J lost 2 bases; unmatched junction nucleotides: 5. This CDR3 spans 15 amino acids. As DNA, the CDR3 is TGTGCCAGCAGCCAAGGGCGGGGGAGCCCCTACGAGCAGTACTTC. It yields the protein CASSQGRGSPYEQYF.

The rearrangement uses TRBV19 and TRBJ1-2; the match to TRBD1 covers 8 bases. V gave up 6 bases and J gave up 0 bases; unmatched junction bases: 6. From germline, CDR1 is LNHDA and CDR2 SQIVND (reference sequence). The CDR3 is 15 amino acids. CDR3 sequence reads: CASSGTGGPNYGYTF. CDR3 in DNA: TGTGCCAGTAGCGGCACAGGGGGTCCTAACTATGGCTACACCTTC.

The gene calls are TRBV7-3 and TRBJ2-2; 8 bases are a match to TRBD2. Per the germline V gene, CDR1 is SGHTA and CDR2 is FQGTGA. The CDR3 runs to 15 residues. V lost 5 bases and J lost 5; bases outside the gene matches: 7. The DNA of the CDR3 is TGTGCCAGCAGCCCCCGGGAGGGCCGGACCGGGGAGCTGTTTTTT. Protein: CASSPREGRTGELFF.

V gene TRBV30 combines with J gene TRBJ1-2, with D maybe TRBD1 (5 bases). Trimming cost V 1 base and J 4 bases, with 10 bases left between them. The CDR3 length is 13 residues. Germline CDR1 reads GTSNPN; CDR2 reads SVGIG (reference sequence). CDR3: CAWSGPGGYGYTF. CDR3 sequence (DNA): TGTGCCTGGAGTGGTCCCGGGGGCTATGGCTACACCTTC.

The rearrangement uses TRBV5-6 and TRBJ1-4; no definite D call. The CDR3 consists of 15 residues. V gave up 1 base and J gave up 3 bases, with 10 bases separating them. The germline CDR1 and CDR2 sequences are SGHDT and YYEEEE. The CDR3 DNA sequence: TGTGCCAGCAGCTTGTACCGGGGTGCTAATGAAAAACTGTTTTTT. It yields the protein CASSLYRGANEKLFF.

This clone was detected a few times. Different DNA sequences within this sample yield the same CDR3. This chain links TRBV30 with TRBJ2-7; D gene unclear. Trimming cost V 0 bases and J 4 bases, with 7 bases left between them. The CDR3 has 12 amino acids. Germline V gene lookup returns CDR1 GTSNPN and CDR2 SVGIG (reference sequence). This chain's CDR3 is CAWSVSVYEQYF. CDR3 bases: TGTGCCTGGAGTGTCTCAGTGTACGAGCAGTACTTC.

J is TRBJ1-1 and V is TRBV11-3; 10 positions agree with TRBD1. The CDR3 loop spans 14 amino acids. Germline V gene data show CDR1 as SGHNT and CDR2 as YENEEA. The V and J ends lost 1 base and 5 bases, in that order; junction bases with no gene match: 1. The CDR3 region has the DNA TGTGCCAGCAGCTTAGGGGGACAGGGGACTGAAGCTTTCTTT. Protein product: CASSLGGQGTEAFF.

V gene TRBV10-3 combines with J gene TRBJ2-2, with 12 bases aligning to TRBD2. V shed 3 bases and J 6 bases; nucleotides not matched to a gene: 8. This CDR3 is built from 17 residues. Germline-derived CDR1 and CDR2 are ENHRY and SYGVKD. The CDR3 bases are TGTGCCATCAGTGACCTAAGACTAGCGGGAGTCTCCGGGGAGCTGTTTTTT. Translation: CAISDLRLAGVSGELFF.

The rearrangement joins TRBV9 to TRBJ1-6; D is possibly TRBD1 (5 bases). V gave up 3 bases and J gave up 2 bases, with 9 bases separating them. Germline V lookup: CDR1 SGDLS, CDR2 YYNGEE. This CDR3 has 15 amino acids. CDR3 bases: TGTGCCAGCAGCGCTGGGACTCCCTATAATTCACCCCTCCACTTT. Amino acid sequence: CASSAGTPYNSPLHF.

The V call is TRBV7-3, the J call TRBJ2-5, with D possibly being TRBD2 (6 bases). V lost 5 bases and J 7 bases, leaving 20 bases between the germline ends. The CDR3 consists of 15 residues. Germline V gene lookup returns CDR1 SGHTA and CDR2 FQGTGA. The CDR3 nucleotides read TGTGCCAGCAGCCCCAAACCCCGGACGGAGGGGACCCAGTACTTC. Translating gives CASSPKPRTEGTQYF.

The V and J genes are TRBV7-9 and TRBJ2-7; TRBD2 agrees at 12 bases. V lost 5 bases to trimming and J lost 3 bases; unmatched junction nucleotides: 5. CDR3 length: 15 amino acids. CDR1 and CDR2 from the germline V gene are SEHNR and FQNEAQ (reference sequence). DNA of the CDR3: TGTGCCAGCAGCCCCCTAGCGGGAGGGTTCTACGAGCAGTACTTC. Translating it yields CASSPLAGGFYEQYF.

J is TRBJ2-7 and V is TRBV4-3; possibly TRBD1 for D (6 bases). This CDR3 contains 15 residues. Per germline, CDR1 LGHNA and CDR2 YSLEER. V lost 2 bases, J lost 3 bases, and 14 bases lay in between. CDR3 bases: TGCGCCAGCAGCCAACTACAGGGAAAGGTCTACGAGCAGTACTTC. It codes for CASSQLQGKVYEQYF.

The gene calls are TRBV28 and TRBJ1-1; D ambiguous. Germline assignment: CDR1 MDHEN and CDR2 SYDVKM. V lost 8 bases and J 1 base, leaving 14 bases between the germline ends. The CDR3 is made up of 14 amino acids. The CDR3 reads CASRGGAQNTEAFF. The CDR3 nucleotides read TGTGCCAGCCGAGGTGGAGCACAGAACACTGAAGCTTTCTTT.

CDR3 sequence reads: CASSLLRSTEAFF. In DNA, the CDR3 is TGTGCCAGCAGCTTATTGCGGAGCACTGAAGCTTTCTTT. V is TRBV11-3 and J is TRBJ1-1; no definite D call. V lost 2 bases and J 4 bases, leaving 8 bases between the germline ends. This CDR3 spans 13 amino acids. The germline V gene encodes CDR1 SGHNT and CDR2 YENEEA.

The chain combines TRBV7-9 with TRBJ2-1, with 9 nucleotides matching TRBD2. This CDR3 region has 17 residues. Per germline, CDR1 SEHNR and CDR2 FQNEAQ (reference sequence). The J segment lost 7 bases and the V segment lost 1 base, leaving 11 bases of the junction unmatched. The CDR3 reads CASSLGRGRDTENEQFF. CDR3 bases: TGTGCCAGCAGCTTAGGGCGCGGGAGGGACACTGAAAATGAGCAGTTCTTC.

The chain couples TRBV28 to TRBJ1-2, with D unresolved. CDR3 length: 13 residues. Germline V CDR1 and CDR2: MDHEN, SYDVKM. V was clipped by 5 bases and J by 8 bases, with 15 bases between them. The CDR3: CASSIPPQAGYTF. The CDR3 DNA is TGTGCCAGCAGTATCCCCCCCCAGGCGGGCTACACCTTC.

V is TRBV2 and J is TRBJ1-5, with a weak D call TRBD1 (6 bases). CDR3 size: 14 residues. Germline CDR1 is SNHLY and CDR2 is FYNNEI. Trimming left V 10 bases short and J 2 bases short, with 15 bases between. CDR3 region: CATNEQGGNQPQHF. CDR3 nucleotides: TGTGCCACCAACGAACAGGGAGGCAATCAGCCCCAGCATTTT.